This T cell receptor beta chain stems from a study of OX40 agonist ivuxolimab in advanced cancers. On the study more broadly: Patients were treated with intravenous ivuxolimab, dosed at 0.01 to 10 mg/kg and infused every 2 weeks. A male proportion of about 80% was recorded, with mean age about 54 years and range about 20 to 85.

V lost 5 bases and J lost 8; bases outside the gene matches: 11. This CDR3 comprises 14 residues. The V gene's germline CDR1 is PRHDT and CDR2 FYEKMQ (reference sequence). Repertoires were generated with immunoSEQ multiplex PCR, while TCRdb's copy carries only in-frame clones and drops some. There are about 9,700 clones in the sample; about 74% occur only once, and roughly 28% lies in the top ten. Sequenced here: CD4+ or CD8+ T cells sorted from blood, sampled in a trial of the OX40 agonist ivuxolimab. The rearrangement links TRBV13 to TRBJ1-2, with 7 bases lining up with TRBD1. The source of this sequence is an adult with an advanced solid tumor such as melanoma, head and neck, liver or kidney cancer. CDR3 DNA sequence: TGTGCCAGCAGCCCCCGGACAGGCCTGACGGGCTACACCTTC. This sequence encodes CASSPRTGLTGYTF. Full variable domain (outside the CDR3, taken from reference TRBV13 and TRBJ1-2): AAGVIQSPRHLIKEKRETATLKCYPIPRHDTVYWYQQGPGQDPQFLISFYEKMQSDKGSIPDRFSAQQFSDYHSELNMSSLELGDSALYFCASSPRTGLTGYTFGSGTRLTVV.